Given below is one T cell receptor (beta chain) in context. Its antigen is as yet unknown. With 60 Vbeta and 13 Jbeta primers, the PCR was carried out. Data came from immunoSEQ multiplex PCR; TCRdb stores just in-frame clones and leaves some out. The top ten hold 2.1% of the sample, which has around 130,000 clones, 73% seen once. Trimming cost V 0 bases and J 4 bases, with 16 bases left between them. This CDR3 spans 17 amino acids. Germline CDR1 reads LNHNV; CDR2 reads YYDKDF (reference sequence). This record comes from a study of cytomegalovirus exposure and HLA in healthy donors. Overall study: T cells numbering about 179 million yielded fewer than 140 million unique TCR beta sequences in an earlier analysis.

Points from the study as a whole: TCR beta chains numbering 164 were designated cytomegalovirus-associated. When analyzed later, a missense DCLRE1C variant was found to be linked to TCR beta V- and J-gene trimming.

This receptor was taken from a woman aged 40 to 50 in good health and CMV-seropositive. Sequenced input: PBMCs. The rearrangement uses TRBV15 and TRBJ2-1, with TRBD1 as a possible D gene (8 bases). The CDR3 bases are TGTGCCACCAGCAGAGAAATGGCGGGGGACAGGTACAATGAGCAGTTCTTC. Residues: CATSREMAGDRYNEQFF. The variable domain in full, with the rest retrieved from reference TRBV15 and TRBJ2-1, is DAMVIQNPRYQVTQFGKPVTLSCSQTLNHNVMYWYQQKSSQAPKLLFHYYDKDFNNEADTPDNFQSRRPNTSFCFLDIRSPGLGDTAMYLCATSREMAGDRYNEQFFGPGTRLTVL.